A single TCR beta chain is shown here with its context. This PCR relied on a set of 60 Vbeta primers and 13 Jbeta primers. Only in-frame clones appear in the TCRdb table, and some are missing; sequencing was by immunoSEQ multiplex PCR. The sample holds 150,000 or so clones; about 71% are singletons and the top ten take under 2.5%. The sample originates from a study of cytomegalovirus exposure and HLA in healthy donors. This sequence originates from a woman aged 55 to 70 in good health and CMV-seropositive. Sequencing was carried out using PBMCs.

CDR3 amino acids: CASLDSRKATGELFF. The CDR3 DNA follows: TGTGCCAGCCTGGACAGCCGAAAAGCCACCGGGGAGCTGTTTTTT. The chain is built from TRBV5-4 and TRBJ2-2, with a possible D match to TRBD1 (6 bases). The CDR3 has 15 amino acids. The V and J ends lost 7 bases and 4 bases respectively, with 17 bases between them. Germline lookup yields CDR1 SGHNT and CDR2 YYREEE (reference sequence).